Listed below are T cell receptor beta chains from one sample, sequenced in a study of Ad26.COV2.S vaccination and SARS-CoV-2 variants. The method was immunoSEQ multiplex PCR; TCRdb's version includes in-frame clones alone and lacks a portion of them. The repertoire consists of 240,000 or so clones, with roughly 90% occurring once and the leading ten covering around 10%. The input for sequencing was peripheral blood, taken in a trial of Ad26.COV2.S vaccine versus placebo. Receptor source: a person between 18 and 65 years old who received the Ad26.COV2.S COVID-19 vaccine or a placebo. Each CDR3 is given with its conserved first and last residue. Each record gives: J gene, clone size, CDR3 length, D gene, V gene, CDR3 protein, CDR3 DNA. A D gene is named only where the DNA matches it firmly. Rows may omit the clone size; those that give it use once, few, many or a size class.

>TRBJ2-5|NA|16|NA|TRBV5-1
CASSSSVGVHQETQYF
TGCGCCAGCAGTTCCTCAGTTGGCGTTCACCAAGAGACCCAGTACTTC
>TRBJ1-2|NA|15|NA|TRBV18
CASSRDQQINYGYTF
TGTGCCAGCTCACGAGACCAACAGATTAACTATGGCTACACCTTC
>TRBJ2-2|NA|13|NA|TRBV5-1
CASTLGSTGELFF
TGCGCCAGCACCCTAGGATCCACCGGGGAGCTGTTTTTT
>TRBJ2-6|NA|15|NA|TRBV7-3
CASSLGVSGANVLTF
TGTGCCAGCAGCTTAGGGGTCTCTGGGGCCAACGTCCTGACTTTC
>TRBJ2-7|NA|13|NA|TRBV19
CASSRGRPDEQYF
TGTGCCAGTAGCCGGGGGCGGCCCGACGAGCAGTACTTC
>TRBJ1-1|NA|12|NA|TRBV2
CARLQGGGEAFF
TGTGCCAGACTACAGGGCGGGGGTGAAGCTTTCTTT
>TRBJ1-1|NA|12|NA|TRBV15
CATSRENTEAFF
TGTGCCACCAGCAGGGAGAACACTGAAGCTTTCTTT
>TRBJ1-1|NA|12|NA|TRBV6-6
CASSFRNTEAFF
TGTGCCAGCAGTTTTAGGAACACTGAAGCTTTCTTT
>TRBJ2-3|few|16|NA|TRBV9
CASSVSGGVDTDTQYF
TGTGCCAGCAGCGTATCCGGGGGAGTTGACACAGATACGCAGTATTTT
>TRBJ2-1|NA|16|TRBD1|TRBV14
CASSPDRASSYNEQFF
TGTGCCAGCAGCCCGGACAGGGCCAGCTCCTACAATGAGCAGTTCTTC
>TRBJ1-5|NA|13|NA|TRBV19
CASSFGGDQPQHF
TGTGCCAGTAGTTTCGGGGGGGATCAGCCCCAGCATTTT
>TRBJ2-7|NA|16|NA|TRBV14
CASSQQGLRYSYEQYF
TGTGCCAGCAGCCAACAGGGGCTAAGGTACTCCTACGAGCAGTACTTC
>TRBJ2-1|NA|15|TRBD2|TRBV11-2
CASSLRTRPGDEQFF
TGTGCCAGCAGCCTAAGGACTAGGCCCGGCGATGAGCAGTTCTTC
>TRBJ1-2|NA|15|TRBD1|TRBV7-2
CASSPMTGGDYGYTF
TGTGCCAGCAGCCCGATGACAGGGGGCGACTATGGCTACACCTTC
>TRBJ1-2|NA|16|NA|TRBV27
CASSLRTGAFNYGYTF
TGTGCCAGCAGTTTACGCACGGGGGCCTTTAACTATGGCTACACCTTC
>TRBJ2-7|NA|15|TRBD1|TRBV7-8
CASSLEGTAYYEQYF
TGTGCCAGCAGTCTAGAGGGGACAGCGTACTACGAGCAGTACTTC
>TRBJ1-5|few|16|NA|TRBV28
CASRLYREGSNQPQHF
TGTGCCAGCAGACTATACAGGGAGGGAAGCAATCAGCCCCAGCATTTT
>TRBJ2-7|NA|17|TRBD2|TRBV27
CASSLWGLADNSYEQYF
TGTGCCAGCAGTTTATGGGGACTAGCGGATAACTCCTACGAGCAGTACTTC
>TRBJ2-3|NA|14|TRBD2|TRBV28
CASWTSGGEDTQYF
TGTGCCAGCTGGACTAGCGGGGGGGAAGATACGCAGTATTTT
>TRBJ1-5|NA|16|NA|TRBV19
CASSMGGRAFNQPQHF
TGTGCCAGTAGTATGGGGGGCAGGGCCTTCAATCAGCCCCAGCATTTT
>TRBJ1-2|NA|15|TRBD1|TRBV19
CASSISGTGRNGYTF
TGTGCCAGTAGTATTTCCGGGACAGGGAGGAATGGCTACACCTTC
>TRBJ2-3|NA|16|TRBD2|TRBV5-1
CASSPRTRITTDTQYF
TGCGCCAGCAGCCCAAGGACTAGAATTACCACAGATACGCAGTATTTT
>TRBJ2-5|NA|16|TRBD1|TRBV7-9
CASSLVGQVPQETQYF
TGTGCCAGCAGCTTAGTTGGACAGGTCCCCCAAGAGACCCAGTACTTC
>TRBJ2-7|NA|13|NA|TRBV7-2
CASSLGREREQYF
TGTGCCAGCAGCTTAGGTAGGGAACGCGAGCAGTACTTC
>TRBJ2-5|NA|17|TRBD2|TRBV15
CATSRGGVGLAGGTQYF
TGTGCCACCAGCAGAGGAGGTGTTGGACTAGCGGGAGGGACCCAGTACTTC
>TRBJ2-7|NA|15|TRBD2|TRBV27
CASSLAGVFSYEQYF
TGTGCCAGCAGTTTAGCGGGAGTATTCTCCTACGAGCAGTACTTC
>TRBJ1-4|once|16|NA|TRBV2
CASSAGTLTTNEKLFF
TGTGCCAGCAGTGCCGGGACCCTCACAACTAATGAAAAACTGTTTTTT
>TRBJ1-2|NA|13|NA|TRBV5-1
CASSSVASYGYTF
TGCGCCAGCAGCTCTGTGGCTAGCTATGGCTACACCTTC
>TRBJ2-5|NA|15|TRBD1|TRBV7-7
CASSYSGTGGETQYF
TGTGCTAGCTCGTACAGCGGGACAGGGGGAGAGACCCAGTACTTC
>TRBJ1-4|NA|18|NA|TRBV24-1
CATSDFRAGESTNEKLFF
TGTGCCACCAGTGATTTTAGGGCAGGAGAGTCAACTAATGAAAAACTGTTTTTT
>TRBJ2-2|NA|14|NA|TRBV5-1
CATPEDGGTGELFF
TGCGCCACCCCAGAGGACGGTGGCACCGGGGAGCTGTTTTTT
>TRBJ2-5|NA|15|TRBD1|TRBV18
CASSLGQGATETQYF
TGTGCCAGCTCACTGGGACAGGGGGCTACAGAGACCCAGTACTTC
>TRBJ2-7|NA|14|TRBD1|TRBV15
CATSIDRGLYEQYF
TGTGCCACCAGCATCGACAGGGGGCTATACGAGCAGTACTTC
>TRBJ1-5|NA|16|TRBD1|TRBV5-6
CASSLMRDRVDQPQHF
TGTGCCAGCAGCCTGATGAGAGACAGGGTTGACCAGCCCCAGCATTTT
>TRBJ2-5|once|13|NA|TRBV10-2
CASKQGRVETQYF
TGCGCCAGCAAACAGGGAAGGGTCGAGACCCAGTACTTC
>TRBJ2-1|NA|14|NA|TRBV7-2
CASSSEWTRAEQFF
TGTGCCAGCAGCTCTGAATGGACGAGGGCGGAGCAGTTCTTC
>TRBJ1-5|NA|14|NA|TRBV28
CASSLGEYTQPQHF
TGTGCCAGCAGTTTAGGAGAGTATACTCAGCCCCAGCATTTT
>TRBJ2-7|NA|15|TRBD2|TRBV19
CASSMTSRYSYEQYF
TGTGCCAGTAGTATGACTAGCAGATACTCCTACGAGCAGTACTTC
>TRBJ2-5|NA|15|NA|TRBV24-1
CATSGWDQGGETQYF
TGTGCCACCAGTGGTTGGGACCAGGGGGGGGAGACCCAGTACTTC
>TRBJ1-6|NA|14|NA|TRBV7-2
CASSLAGSNSPLHF
TGTGCCAGCAGCTTAGCAGGGTCTAATTCACCCCTCCACTTT
>TRBJ2-3|NA|17|NA|TRBV5-1
CASSPTGTRGDTDTQYF
TGCGCCAGCAGCCCCACCGGGACCAGGGGAGACACAGATACGCAGTATTTT
>TRBJ1-2|NA|15|TRBD1|TRBV29-1
CSVDGDRGLNYGYTF
TGCAGCGTTGATGGGGACAGGGGCCTTAACTATGGCTACACCTTC
>TRBJ2-1|NA|16|TRBD1|TRBV5-1
CASSLLSGGTYNEQFF
TGCGCCAGCAGCTTGCTATCAGGGGGCACCTACAATGAGCAGTTCTTC
>TRBJ2-1|NA|17|TRBD2|TRBV27
CASSPRLAGGQGNEQFF
TGTGCCAGCAGTCCAAGACTAGCGGGAGGCCAGGGGAATGAGCAGTTCTTC
>TRBJ1-3|NA|16|NA|TRBV7-2
CASSPGARPLKNTIYF
TGTGCCAGCAGCCCAGGGGCGCGCCCTCTGAAGAACACCATATATTTT
>TRBJ2-1|NA|14|NA|TRBV19
CASSIGPMTHEQFF
TGTGCCAGTAGTATAGGCCCGATGACTCATGAGCAGTTCTTC